This TCR beta chain was documented in a study of OX40 agonist ivuxolimab in advanced cancers. TCRdb keeps only in-frame clones here, not all; method: immunoSEQ multiplex PCR. This sample has 45,000 to 65,000 clones, with roughly nine tenths found just once. This CDR3 has 12 residues. Germline-derived CDR1 and CDR2 are GTSNPN and SVGIG (reference sequence). V gave up 5 bases and J gave up 3 bases, with 7 bases separating them. Sequences were derived from CD4+ or CD8+ T cells sorted from blood, sampled in a trial of the OX40 agonist ivuxolimab. The TCR comes from an adult with an advanced solid tumor such as melanoma, head and neck, liver or kidney cancer. This rearrangement joins TRBV30 to TRBJ2-2, with no clear D. CDR3 nucleotide sequence: TGTGCCTGGCACCCCCACACCGGGGAGCTGTTTTTT. Protein: CAWHPHTGELFF.